Following are 7 T cell receptor beta chains from one sample sequenced in a study of control samples from healthy donors and cancer patients. Assay: immunoSEQ multiplex PCR; the TCRdb copy retains only in-frame clones and omits some. Seen here are about 160,000 clones, approximately 90% observed once, and the top ten hold 12%. The material sequenced was blood. These receptors were obtained from a man aged 25-45 years in good health.

This chain connects TRBV27 to TRBJ1-6; a possible D gene is TRBD1 (5 bases). CDR1 and CDR2 (germline): MNHEY, SMNVEV (reference sequence). The CDR3 length is 16 residues. V gave up 7 bases and J gave up 0 bases, with 13 bases separating them. Here the CDR3 reads CASTGTLTSYNSPLHF. CDR3 nucleotides: TGTGCCAGCACCGGGACGTTGACCTCCTATAATTCACCCCTCCACTTT.

The J gene is TRBJ2-7, the V gene TRBV4-3; weak D call: TRBD2 (5 bases). V was cut by 0 bases and J by 2 bases, with 8 bases left in between. The germline V gene has CDR1 LGHNA and CDR2 YSLEER. This CDR3 region has 14 residues. CDR3 DNA: TGCGCCAGCAGCCAAGACCACGGGACCTACGAGCAGTACTTC. Translation: CASSQDHGTYEQYF.

The chain links TRBV11-2 to TRBJ2-2; TRBD2 aligns across 7 bases. The CDR3 length is 18 residues. V gave up 4 bases and J gave up 3 bases; unmatched junction bases: 14. Per the germline V gene, CDR1 is SGHAT and CDR2 is FQNNGV. CDR3 sequence (DNA): TGTGCCAGCAGCTCCCGGCTAGCGGCGATTTATTACACCGGGGAGCTGTTTTTT. Protein: CASSSRLAAIYYTGELFF.

This chain uses TRBV15 with TRBJ1-2; D is unclear. Trimming cost V 6 bases and J 4 bases, with 18 bases left between them. The CDR3 spans 15 residues. Germline values: CDR1 LNHNV, CDR2 YYDKDF (reference sequence). The CDR3 loop reads CATRGTRGGLYGYTF. The CDR3 DNA reads TGTGCCACCAGGGGCACCCGAGGAGGCCTCTATGGCTACACCTTC.

V is TRBV4-3 and J is TRBJ2-7; TRBD1 agrees at 7 bases. The length of the CDR3 is 14 residues. Losses at the gene ends were 1 base for V and 5 bases for J; bases not matched to a gene: 5. Germline values: CDR1 LGHNA, CDR2 YSLEER. CDR3 in DNA: TGCGCCAGCAGCCAAGTAGAAGGGGGCCACGAGCAGTACTTC. Protein product: CASSQVEGGHEQYF.

This clone was detected only a few times. The CDR3 loop reads CASSSEGRRETQYF. As DNA, the CDR3 is TGCGCCAGCAGCAGCGAGGGTAGGAGAGAGACCCAGTACTTC. The genes are TRBV5-1 and TRBJ2-5; tentatively, D is TRBD2 (5 bases). Germline V gene data show CDR1 as SGHRS and CDR2 as YFSETQ. V lost 4 bases, J lost 4 bases, and 14 bases lay in between. CDR3 length equals 14 residues.

The rearrangement joins TRBV5-4 to TRBJ2-2; 9 nucleotides line up with TRBD2. The CDR3 runs 17 residues. Germline lookup yields CDR1 SGHNT and CDR2 YYREEE (reference sequence). The junction had 12 bases not matched to a gene; V was cut back by 5 bases and J by 4 bases. The CDR3 here is CASRISGGRASTGELFF. For the CDR3, the DNA is TGTGCCAGCAGAATTAGCGGCGGGAGGGCCTCCACCGGGGAGCTGTTTTTT.